Sequencing of this T cell receptor beta chain was carried out in a study of neoadjuvant nivolumab and ipilimumab in lung cancer. CDR3 length: 13 residues. The germline CDR1 and CDR2 sequences are SGHTA and FQGTGA. Findings of the study overall: From pretherapy to surgery, tumor richness and clonality rose with dual therapy. Pretherapy blood TCR richness correlated positively with resected tumor richness.

TCRdb's copy holds only in-frame clones and misses some; the assay was immunoSEQ multiplex PCR. The sample has approximately 2,000 clones; about 85% are singletons. On this clone itself: No antigen is known for it. Relative to the germline gene, one junction end is altered; a read error may explain this.

The chain has TRBV7-3 and TRBJ2-3; D remains unclear. The sequencing here drew on adjacent normal lung tissue, taken after neoadjuvant nivolumab, alone or with ipilimumab, at or shortly before surgery. The source of this sequence is an adult with non-small cell lung cancer. CDR3 DNA: TGTGCCAGCAGCCTAACCACCCCGGGTACGCAGTATTTT. Protein sequence: CASSLTTPGTQYF. Variable domain in full (rest from reference TRBV7-3 and TRBJ2-3): GAGVSQTPSNKVTEKGKYVELRCDPISGHTALYWYRQSLGQGPEFLIYFQGTGAADDSGLPNDRFFAVRPEGSVSTLKIQRTERGDSAVYLCASSLTTPGTQYFGPGTRLTVL.